The subject of this entry is one T cell receptor (beta chain). Its antigen remains unidentified. Libraries were prepared by immunoSEQ multiplex PCR; TCRdb keeps only in-frame clonotypes and omits some of them. The table has roughly 34,000 clones, around 83% seen once; the top ten hold approximately 2.1%. Repeated repertoire sampling spanned the course of chemoradiotherapy. The data belong to a study of chemoradiotherapy in HPV16-positive cancers. General study findings and limits: During treatment, candidate HPV-specific clones and E7-related motifs expanded in tumor.

This TCR derives from a human donor with HPV-associated anogenital cancer. The source material was blood, sampled from a patient who underwent chemoradiotherapy.

CDR3 sequence reads: CASSFGGGTDTQYF. CDR3 bases: TGCGCCAGCAGCTTCGGGGGGGGCACAGATACGCAGTATTTT. V usage is TRBV5-1 and J usage is TRBJ2-3, with 8 bases matching TRBD2. The ends lost 2 bases at V and 1 base at J; junction bases unmatched: 0. The CDR3 is made up of 14 amino acids. Looked up from germline, CDR1 is SGHRS and CDR2 is YFSETQ.